A selection of T cell receptor beta chains follows, all from one sample in a study of blood T cell repertoires in COVID-19. Profiled with immunoSEQ multiplex PCR; TCRdb holds only in-frame clones, not every one. The sample lists about 52,000 clones; about 85% were seen once. Sequencing was done on a sample of peripheral blood. The receptors derive from a man in his 70s with active COVID-19. Each CDR3 is given with its conserved first and last residue. D genes are given only for firm matches. Some rows mark clone size as missing; the rest say once, few, many or name a class of expanded clone.

TRBV6-2/TRBV6-3	.	TRBD1	TRBJ1-3	TGTGCCAGCAGTTACCGACAGGGCACTGGAAACACCATATATTTT	CASSYRQGTGNTIYF
TRBV18	.	.	TRBJ1-1	TGTGCCAGCTCACCAGGCCTGAACACTGAAGCTTTCTTT	CASSPGLNTEAFF
TRBV6-6	.	.	TRBJ1-6	TGTGCCAGCACGACGACAGATCTCAGGTCAGCCCTCCACTTT	CASTTTDLRSALHF
TRBV6-5	.	.	TRBJ2-7	TGTGCCAGCCGACAGACAGGTACCTACGAGCAGTACTTC	CASRQTGTYEQYF
TRBV7-2	once	.	TRBJ2-3	TGTGCCAGCAGCCCGAATAGCGTGGATACGCAGTATTTT	CASSPNSVDTQYF
TRBV18	.	.	TRBJ1-2	TGTGCCAGCTCACCGGGGCACCCATCTAACTATGGCTACACCTTC	CASSPGHPSNYGYTF
TRBV5-1	once	TRBD1	TRBJ1-4	TGCGCCAGCAGCTCCGGGACAGCCTCAACTAATGAAAAACTGTTTTTT	CASSSGTASTNEKLFF
TRBV29-1	.	.	TRBJ2-7	TGCAGCGTTGCACAGGGAAGCTACGAGCAGTACTTC	CSVAQGSYEQYF
TRBV6-5	few	TRBD1	TRBJ2-7	TGTGCCATCACAGGGGGGAGTCGGTACGAGCAGTACTTC	CAITGGSRYEQYF
TRBV4-3	.	TRBD1	TRBJ1-5	TGCGCCAGCAGCCCAGGTGGGACAGGCTCTTATAGCAATCAGCCCCAGCATTTT	CASSPGGTGSYSNQPQHF
TRBV7-9	.	.	TRBJ1-2	TGTGCCAGCAGCTTAGATGCAGCTAACTATGGCTACACCTTC	CASSLDAANYGYTF
TRBV3-1/TRBV3-2	few	TRBD1	TRBJ1-6	TGTGCCAGCAGCCAAGAAGGCAGGGACTTCGAACAGGCAGGGACAGGGAATTCACCCCTCCACTTT	CASSQEGRDFEQAGTGNSPLHF
TRBV15	.	.	TRBJ1-5	TGTGCCACCAGCCGACAGGAGCGAGCAAGCAATCAGCCCCAGCATTTT	CATSRQERASNQPQHF
TRBV9	.	.	TRBJ2-5	TGTGCCAGCAGCTCGGACTCTCCGGAGGAGACCCAGTACTTC	CASSSDSPEETQYF
TRBV27	.	TRBD1	TRBJ1-6	TGTGCCAGCAGTGCCACAGGGGGCACGATCCGCGCGAATAATTCACCCCTCCACTTT	CASSATGGTIRANNSPLHF
TRBV5-1	.	TRBD2	TRBJ2-3	TGCGCCAGCAGCCGCGGGGGGAGTAGGGCAGATACGCAGTATTTT	CASSRGGSRADTQYF
TRBV18	.	.	TRBJ1-2	TGTGCCAGCTCACCCTCTCAGGGGCAAGGCTATGGCTACACCTTC	CASSPSQGQGYGYTF
TRBV19	once	TRBD1	TRBJ2-3	TGTGCCAGTACCGCAAGACCGGGACAGGGGGCGAGCACAGATACGCAGTATTTT	CASTARPGQGASTDTQYF
TRBV5-1	.	.	TRBJ1-1	TGCGCCAGCAGCTTGGGGGCAGGGGCCGTGAACACTGAAGCTTTCTTT	CASSLGAGAVNTEAFF
TRBV12-3/TRBV12-4	.	.	TRBJ1-1	TGTGCCAGCAGGGGAACAGGGAACACTGAAGCTTTCTTT	CASRGTGNTEAFF
TRBV19	.	.	TRBJ2-3	TGTGCCAGTAGTACTAGGGCGGGGGCCACAGATACGCAGTATTTT	CASSTRAGATDTQYF
TRBV6-1	.	.	TRBJ2-5	TGTGCCAGCAGTGACCCTCGGGATAAAGAGACCCAGTACTTC	CASSDPRDKETQYF
TRBV6-5	few	TRBD1	TRBJ2-3	TGTGCCAGCACCCAAAGCCCAGGGGGCCACGATACGCAGTATTTT	CASTQSPGGHDTQYF
TRBV5-6	.	TRBD1	TRBJ2-2	TGTGCCAGCAGCAAGTCCGGGACAGGGAACACCGGGGAGCTGTTTTTT	CASSKSGTGNTGELFF
TRBV15	.	.	TRBJ1-3	TGTGCCACCAGCAGAGATTCGGGAGCTGGAAACACCATATATTTT	CATSRDSGAGNTIYF
TRBV4-1	.	.	TRBJ1-3	TGCGCCAGCTCCTACTTGGCAGGGATTAACTCTGGAAACACCATATATTTT	CASSYLAGINSGNTIYF
TRBV6-6	once	.	TRBJ1-4	TGTGCCAGCAGTTCCCCAGGGGCAACTAATGAAAAACTGTTTTTT	CASSSPGATNEKLFF
TRBV7-7	.	TRBD2	TRBJ2-7	TGTGCTAGCAGCCCTATAACGGGACTAGGAACCTACGAGCAGTACTTC	CASSPITGLGTYEQYF
TRBV7-6	.	TRBD1	TRBJ1-2	TGTGCCAGCAGCTTAGAAGCCGGGACAGGCGTTGGAGGGGGCTACACCTTC	CASSLEAGTGVGGGYTF
TRBV6-5	.	TRBD1	TRBJ1-2	TGTGCCAGCAGACCCCCGGGACAGGGGGCCCGCGGCTACACCTTC	CASRPPGQGARGYTF
TRBV4-1	.	TRBD1	TRBJ2-5	TGCGCCAGCAGCCAAGCAGGGACAGGGCAAGAGACCCAGTACTTC	CASSQAGTGQETQYF
TRBV14	.	TRBD1	TRBJ2-5	TGTGCCAGCAGCCAAGATACAGGGGGCGGGGAGACCCAGTACTTC	CASSQDTGGGETQYF
TRBV27	.	.	TRBJ1-2	TGTGCCAGCAGCGACGGACACCCCTATGGCTACACCTTC	CASSDGHPYGYTF
TRBV30	.	TRBD1	TRBJ1-6	TGTGCCTGGAGTAGGACAGGGGTTCGGTCACCCCTCCACTTT	CAWSRTGVRSPLHF
TRBV11-2	.	TRBD2	TRBJ2-7	TGTGCCAGCAGCACCCTAGCGCGGGGGGTCGAGCAGTACTTC	CASSTLARGVEQYF
TRBV7-6	few	TRBD2	TRBJ2-7	TGTGCCAGCAGCGACGGGGGGGCCATTAGCTCCTACGAGCAGTACTTC	CASSDGGAISSYEQYF
TRBV19	.	TRBD1	TRBJ1-2	TGTGCCAGCCGTACCGGACAGGGGACCTATGGCTACACCTTC	CASRTGQGTYGYTF
TRBV29-1	.	TRBD2	TRBJ2-7	TGCAGCGTTGAAGTAGCGGGGGCCTCCTACGAGCAGTACTTC	CSVEVAGASYEQYF
TRBV5-4	.	TRBD1	TRBJ1-2	TGTGCCAGCAGCCATAGGACAGGGGACTATGGCTACACCTTC	CASSHRTGDYGYTF
TRBV19	once	TRBD1	TRBJ2-7	TGTGCCAGTACCCAGCCCGGACAGGGGAGAAACGAGCAGTACTTC	CASTQPGQGRNEQYF
TRBV29-1	.	TRBD1	TRBJ1-2	TGCAGCGCGGACGGGACAGGGGGCATCTATGGCTACACCTTC	CSADGTGGIYGYTF
TRBV6-2/TRBV6-3	.	TRBD1	TRBJ1-5	TGTGCCAGCAGTTACCGGGGCCTGACAGGGGGAGGCCCTAAGCATTTT	CASSYRGLTGGGPKHF
TRBV5-1	.	TRBD2	TRBJ2-1	TGCGCCAGCAGCTCTGGGGGGGTCAATGAGCAGTTCTTC	CASSSGGVNEQFF
TRBV7-9	few	.	TRBJ1-1	TGTGCCAGCAGCTTATCATACAGCTTGAACACTGAAGCTTTCTTT	CASSLSYSLNTEAFF
TRBV7-6	.	.	TRBJ1-1	TGTGCCAGCAGCTTAACTGGGGAGTTGTACACTGAAGCTTTCTTT	CASSLTGELYTEAFF
TRBV6-5	.	TRBD1	TRBJ2-5	TGTGCCAGCAGTTATTCGAACAGGGGGCGAGAGACCCAGTACTTC	CASSYSNRGRETQYF
TRBV2	.	TRBD1	TRBJ2-1	TGTGCCAGCAGGAAAACAGGGGGCTTGGGCAATGAGCAGTTCTTC	CASRKTGGLGNEQFF
TRBV30	.	.	TRBJ1-4	TGTGCCTGGAGTATCCCTCAGGGGCCGGGGGAAAAACTGTTTTTT	CAWSIPQGPGEKLFF
TRBV5-1	.	.	TRBJ2-3	TGCGCCAGCAGCTTGGTTAGCATAGGACAGATCACAGATACGCAGTATTTT	CASSLVSIGQITDTQYF
TRBV7-2	.	TRBD1	TRBJ1-6	TGTGCCAGCAGCCCCCGGGGACAGGGGAATTCACCCCTCCACTTT	CASSPRGQGNSPLHF
TRBV5-1	.	.	TRBJ2-7	TGCGCCAGCAGCCCCTCAGGCCTTACCTACGAGCAGTACTTC	CASSPSGLTYEQYF
TRBV11-2	.	.	TRBJ2-5	TGTGCCAGCAGCTTCAGTAAGGAGACCCAGTACTTC	CASSFSKETQYF
TRBV18	once	.	TRBJ1-1	TGTGCCAGCTCACTAGAGGCATCTTCCAACACTGAAGCTTTCTTT	CASSLEASSNTEAFF